The clone carrying this T cell receptor beta chain was counted a few times. What it binds is not known. The data are from a study of cytotoxic CD8 clonotypes in ibrutinib-treated CLL. On the study more broadly: Patients attained some 25 partial and 2 complete responses; at median about 70 months, approximately 15 remained remitted while 12 progressed.

Data came from immunoSEQ multiplex PCR; TCRdb stores just in-frame clones and leaves some out. The sample has some 98,000 clones, roughly 80% seen once; the top ten hold less than 35%. Study-wide findings and caveats: Public clonotypes were seen rarely and were contracted or stable on treatment. Patients showed higher baseline clonality than age-matched healthy donors, and it tracked circulating CD8+ T-cell counts. Clonality went up at the time of ibrutinib response, stayed stable in sustained remission, and later dropped back toward its baseline level at progression.

The sequencing used PBMCs, collected after 12 months of ibrutinib treatment. The sequence was obtained from a human donor with chronic lymphocytic leukemia.

This CDR3 is CARKRTGGLLSSYNEQFF. Written as DNA, the CDR3 is TGTGCCAGGAAGAGGACAGGGGGGCTTTTGAGCTCCTACAATGAGCAGTTCTTC. The V gene is TRBV19, the J gene TRBJ2-1; TRBD1 matches 10 bases. CDR3 size: 18 residues. V lost 9 bases and J lost 0; bases outside the gene matches: 14. Germline assignment: CDR1 LNHDA and CDR2 SQIVND (reference sequence).